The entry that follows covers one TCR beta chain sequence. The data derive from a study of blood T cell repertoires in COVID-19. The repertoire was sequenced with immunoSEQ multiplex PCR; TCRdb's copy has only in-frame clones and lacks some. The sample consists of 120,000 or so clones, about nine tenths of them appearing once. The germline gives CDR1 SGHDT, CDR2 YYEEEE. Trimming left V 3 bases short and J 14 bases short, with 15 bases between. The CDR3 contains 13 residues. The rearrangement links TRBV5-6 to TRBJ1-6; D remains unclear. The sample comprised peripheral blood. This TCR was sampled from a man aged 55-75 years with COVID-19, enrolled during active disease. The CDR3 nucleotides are TGTGCCAGCAGCTCCCCCCCCAATACGGCCCTCCACTTT. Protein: CASSSPPNTALHF.